Below, 5 T cell receptor beta chains from the same sample are listed, as sequenced in a study of blood T cell repertoires in COVID-19. Sequencing used immunoSEQ multiplex PCR; TCRdb keeps in-frame clones, though not all of them. The sample carries over 45,000 clones, around 86% recorded once. Sequenced: peripheral blood. The receptors come from a woman over 75 with acute or convalescent COVID-19.

The J gene is TRBJ1-2, the V gene TRBV5-1, with D uncertain. Germline loops: CDR1 SGHRS, CDR2 YFSETQ. CDR3 length equals 14 residues. V lost 5 bases, J lost 4 bases, and 15 bases lay in between. CDR3 coding DNA: TGCGCCAGCAGTCCCGATCCCCTCGGCTATGGCTACACCTTC. It translates to CASSPDPLGYGYTF.

The V gene is TRBV6-1, the J gene TRBJ2-4, with 12 positions matching TRBD2. The CDR3 spans 18 residues. Trimming removed 0 bases from V and 4 bases from J; junction bases left unmatched: 7. Germline loops: CDR1 MNHNS, CDR2 SASEGT. Here the CDR3 DNA reads TGTGCCAGCAGTGAAGCGACTCGGCTAGCGGGGGGGAAAAACATTCAGTACTTC. Amino acid sequence: CASSEATRLAGGKNIQYF.

The chain couples TRBV3-1 (or the pseudogene TRBV3-2) to TRBJ1-1, with 7 bases fitting TRBD1. Germline V lookup: CDR1 LGHDT, CDR2 YNNKEL (reference sequence). This CDR3 has 13 residues. V dropped 4 bases and J dropped 10; count of bases not matched to a gene: 9. The CDR3, as DNA: TGTGCCAGCAGCCCAGGGGCCGCAGGGGGAGCTTTCTTT. It specifies CASSPGAAGGAFF.

The chain is built from TRBV19 and TRBJ1-2; tentative D call: TRBD1 (6 bases). CDR3 length: 16 residues. The V end was cut by 5 bases, the J end by 6 bases, with 22 bases between. CDR1 is LNHDA and CDR2 is SQIVND in the germline V gene (reference sequence). The CDR3 protein is CASSPDVAGARNGYTF. DNA for the CDR3: TGTGCCAGTAGTCCTGATGTGGCAGGGGCGCGGAATGGCTACACCTTC. The whole variable domain, remainder taken from reference TRBV19 and TRBJ1-2, is DGGITQSPKYLFRKEGQNVTLSCEQNLNHDAMYWYRQDPGQGLRLIYYSQIVNDFQKGDIAEGYSVSREKKESFPLTVTSAQKNPTAFYLCASSPDVAGARNGYTFGSGTRLTVV.

The V gene is TRBV20-1, the J gene TRBJ2-5; unclear D gene. Germline CDR1 reads DFQATT; CDR2 reads SNEGSKA (reference sequence). V lost 5 bases, J lost 5 bases, and 6 bases lay in between. The CDR3 sequence is 10 residues long. The CDR3 spells CSAHSETQYF. The CDR3 nucleotides are TGCAGTGCTCACTCTGAGACCCAGTACTTC.